This T cell receptor beta chain was sequenced in a study of CD8+ T cells in alopecia areata. Isolated RNA was reverse transcribed into cDNA used as the sequencing template. Measured with immunoSEQ multiplex PCR; TCRdb has only the in-frame clones, and not every one. Found here are some 95,000 clones, about 40% of them singletons; the top ten hold 18%. In its sample, this clone was seen a few times. The ends were cut back, 4 bases at V and 4 bases at J, with 13 bases in the middle. Germline lookup yields CDR1 SNHLY and CDR2 FYNNEI. CDR3 length equals 14 residues. Treatment indicated: oral pan-JAK inhibitor, 5-10 mg twice daily.

The TCR comes from a human donor with alopecia areata. J is TRBJ1-2 and V is TRBV2; TRBD1 is a possible D gene (5 bases). Material: CD8+ T cells sorted from blood, obtained at week 24, from a patient treated with tofacitinib. The CDR3 bases are TGTGCCAGCAGTGCCAGGGAGAGTGGCTATGGCTACACCTTC. Its protein is CASSARESGYGYTF.